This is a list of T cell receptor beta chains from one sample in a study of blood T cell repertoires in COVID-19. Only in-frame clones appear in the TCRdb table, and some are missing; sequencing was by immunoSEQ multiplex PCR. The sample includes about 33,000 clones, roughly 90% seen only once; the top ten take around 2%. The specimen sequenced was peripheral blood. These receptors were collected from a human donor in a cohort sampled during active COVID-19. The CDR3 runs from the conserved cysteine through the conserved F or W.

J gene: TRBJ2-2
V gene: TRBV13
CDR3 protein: CASSFNSPTGELFF

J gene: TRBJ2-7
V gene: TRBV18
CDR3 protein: CASSPPFYYEQYF

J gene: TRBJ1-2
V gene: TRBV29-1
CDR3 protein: CSVEEDEGVYGYTF

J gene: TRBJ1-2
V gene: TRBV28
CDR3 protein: CASSFGTGANYGYTF

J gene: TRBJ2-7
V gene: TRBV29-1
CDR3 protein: CSVPEANEQYF

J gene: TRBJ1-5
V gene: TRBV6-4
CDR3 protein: CASSPRPRHKGNQPQHF

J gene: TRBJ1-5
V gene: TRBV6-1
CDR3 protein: CASSEAGRTGADQPQHF

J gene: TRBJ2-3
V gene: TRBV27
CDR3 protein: CASSLGIHSTDTQYF

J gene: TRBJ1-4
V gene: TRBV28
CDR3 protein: CASSLLGTLKLFF

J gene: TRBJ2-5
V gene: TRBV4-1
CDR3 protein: CASSQAGGGPLRRETQYF

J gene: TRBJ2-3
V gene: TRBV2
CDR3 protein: CASRTTSGDTQYF

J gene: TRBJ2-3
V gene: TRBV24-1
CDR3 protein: CATAGPAGGPTDTQYF

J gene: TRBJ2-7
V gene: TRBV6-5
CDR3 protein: CASSYPAGRTYEQYF

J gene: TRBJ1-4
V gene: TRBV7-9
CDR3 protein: CASSQSVGQEDEKLFF

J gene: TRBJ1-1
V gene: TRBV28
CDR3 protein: CASTGNMNTEAFF

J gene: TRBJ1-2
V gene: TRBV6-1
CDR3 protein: CASSEVLSVPGQGNYGYTF

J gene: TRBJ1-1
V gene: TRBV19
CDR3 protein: CASRTGGVQAFF

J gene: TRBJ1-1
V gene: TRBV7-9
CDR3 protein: CASSPEGGQGAFF

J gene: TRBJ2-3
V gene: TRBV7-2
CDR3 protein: CASSLDDLLDTQYF

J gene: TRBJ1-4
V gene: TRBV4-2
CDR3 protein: CASSQPGQGPEKLFF

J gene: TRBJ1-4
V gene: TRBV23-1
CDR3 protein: CASSQSGEREKLFF

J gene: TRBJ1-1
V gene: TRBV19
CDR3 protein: CASNTGNTEAFF

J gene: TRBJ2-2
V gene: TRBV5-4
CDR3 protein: CASSLVGAATGELFF

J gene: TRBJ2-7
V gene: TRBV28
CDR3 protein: CASSPAAGGEQYF

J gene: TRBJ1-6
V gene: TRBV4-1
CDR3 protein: CASSQEWRYNSPLHF

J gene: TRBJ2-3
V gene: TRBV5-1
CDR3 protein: CASSLEHGTDTQYF

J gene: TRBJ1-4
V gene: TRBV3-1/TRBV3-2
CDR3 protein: CASSQITGTATNEKLFF

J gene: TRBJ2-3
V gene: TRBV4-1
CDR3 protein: CASSQDELRRQIYTDTQYF

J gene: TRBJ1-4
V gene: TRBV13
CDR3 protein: CASSLRTATNEKLFF

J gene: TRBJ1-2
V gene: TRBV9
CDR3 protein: CASSEQAVGGYTF

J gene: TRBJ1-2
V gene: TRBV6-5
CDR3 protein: CASSYSPELYGYTF

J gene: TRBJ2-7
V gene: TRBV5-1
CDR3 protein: CASSLGANVLEQYF

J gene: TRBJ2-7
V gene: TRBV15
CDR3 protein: CATSLDPGQLKGQYF

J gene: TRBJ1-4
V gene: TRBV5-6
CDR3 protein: CASSTGQGAGEKLFF

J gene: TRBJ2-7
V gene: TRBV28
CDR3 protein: CASSLQWDTSYEQYF

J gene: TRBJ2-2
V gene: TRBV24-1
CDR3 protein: CATSTLLAGGLGTGELFF

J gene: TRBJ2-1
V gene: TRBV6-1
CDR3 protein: CASSDEPGGLDEQFF

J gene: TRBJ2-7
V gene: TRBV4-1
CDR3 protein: CASSQVPGQALYEQYF

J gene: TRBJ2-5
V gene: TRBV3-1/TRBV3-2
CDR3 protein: CASSQAGRGPRTQYF

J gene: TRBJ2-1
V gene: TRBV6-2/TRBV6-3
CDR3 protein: CASSYPAFTSGGSPRNNEQFF

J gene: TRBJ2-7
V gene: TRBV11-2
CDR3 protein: CASSLTWTSGAPNYEQYF

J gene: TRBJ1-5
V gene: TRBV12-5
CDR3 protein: CASGLNQGLYNQPQHF